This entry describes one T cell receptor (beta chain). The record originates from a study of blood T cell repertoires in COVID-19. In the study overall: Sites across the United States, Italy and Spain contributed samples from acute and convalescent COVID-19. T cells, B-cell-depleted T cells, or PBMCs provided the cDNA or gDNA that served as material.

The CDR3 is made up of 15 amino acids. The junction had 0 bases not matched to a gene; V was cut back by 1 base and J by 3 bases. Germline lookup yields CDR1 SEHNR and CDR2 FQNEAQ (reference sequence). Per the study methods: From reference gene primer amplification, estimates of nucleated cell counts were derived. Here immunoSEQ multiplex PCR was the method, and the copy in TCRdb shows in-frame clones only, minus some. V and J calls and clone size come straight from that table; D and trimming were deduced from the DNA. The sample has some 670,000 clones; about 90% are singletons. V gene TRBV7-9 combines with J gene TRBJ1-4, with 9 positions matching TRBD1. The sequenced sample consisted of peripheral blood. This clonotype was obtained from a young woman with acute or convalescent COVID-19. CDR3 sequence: CASSLGDRANEKLFF. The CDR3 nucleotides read TGTGCCAGCAGCTTAGGGGACAGGGCTAATGAAAAACTGTTTTTT.